A selection of T cell receptor beta chains follows, all from one sample in a study of cytomegalovirus exposure and HLA in healthy donors. Clones were sequenced by immunoSEQ multiplex PCR, and TCRdb holds only the in-frame ones, with some missing. The sample holds 200,000 or so clones, 85% to 90% seen once. The sample consisted of PBMCs. The receptor set was obtained from a human donor in good health. The CDR3 runs from the conserved cysteine through the conserved F or W. D genes are given only for firm matches. Size is stated for part of the rows, as once, few or many counts, or as a class when the clone is expanded.

15,TRBD1,TRBJ1-2,NA,TRBV6-1,CASGRSGGADYGYTF,TGTGCCAGCGGACGGTCAGGGGGCGCTGACTATGGCTACACCTTC
16,TRBD1,TRBJ2-3,NA,TRBV7-9,CASSPGQGYGTDTQYF,TGTGCCAGCAGCCCTGGACAGGGCTATGGCACAGATACGCAGTATTTT
15,TRBD1,TRBJ1-2,NA,TRBV6-5,CASSPEGAGNYGYTF,TGTGCCAGCAGCCCCGAGGGGGCGGGTAACTATGGCTACACCTTC
15,NA,TRBJ2-7,NA,TRBV6-5,CASSYSTGSSYEQYF,TGTGCCAGCAGTTACTCGACAGGAAGCTCCTACGAGCAGTACTTC
15,TRBD1,TRBJ2-5,once,TRBV19,CASSSSGTGYGTQYF,TGTGCCAGTAGTTCCTCCGGGACAGGGTATGGGACCCAGTACTTC
17,TRBD2,TRBJ2-1,NA,TRBV23-1,CASSQRRLAGGYNEQFF,TGCGCCAGCAGTCAAAGGCGACTAGCGGGAGGCTACAATGAGCAGTTCTTC
15,TRBD1,TRBJ1-2,NA,TRBV19,CASSRQGGGYYGYTF,TGTGCCAGTAGTAGACAGGGTGGCGGCTACTATGGCTACACCTTC
15,TRBD2,TRBJ2-2,NA,TRBV5-1,CASSLASGGTGELFF,TGCGCCAGCAGCCTAGCTAGCGGGGGCACCGGGGAGCTGTTTTTT
12,NA,TRBJ2-5,NA,TRBV29-1,CSVAIRQETQYF,TGCAGCGTTGCCATCAGACAAGAGACCCAGTACTTC
14,TRBD1,TRBJ1-5,once,TRBV28,CASSQPPGGQPQHF,TGTGCCAGCAGTCAACCCCCAGGGGGCCAGCCCCAGCATTTT
14,TRBD1,TRBJ1-2,NA,TRBV5-6,CASSSGTGNYGYTF,TGTGCCAGCAGCTCCGGGACAGGGAACTATGGCTACACCTTC
17,TRBD2,TRBJ2-7,NA,TRBV4-3,CASSQDFSGRGAYEQYF,TGCGCCAGCAGCCAAGATTTCAGCGGGAGAGGGGCCTACGAGCAGTACTTC
13,NA,TRBJ1-5,NA,TRBV30,CAWSPMSNQPQHF,TGTGCCTGGAGCCCAATGAGCAATCAGCCCCAGCATTTT
16,NA,TRBJ1-1,NA,TRBV4-1,CASSRPGQSVTTEAFF,TGCGCCAGCAGCCGCCCCGGACAGTCCGTGACCACTGAAGCTTTCTTT
15,TRBD1,TRBJ2-7,once,TRBV28,CASSFLRQGSYEQYF,TGTGCCAGCAGTTTCCTACGACAGGGCTCTTACGAGCAGTACTTC
15,TRBD2,TRBJ2-3,NA,TRBV4-3,CASSELAGSTDTQYF,TGCGCCAGCAGCGAACTAGCGGGCAGCACAGATACGCAGTATTTT
19,TRBD2,TRBJ2-7,NA,TRBV5-1,CASSLAPAGLAGYRNEQYF,TGCGCCAGCAGCTTGGCGCCCGCCGGACTAGCGGGATACAGAAACGAGCAGTACTTC
15,TRBD2,TRBJ2-1,NA,TRBV29-1,CSVTSPGLDYNEQFF,TGCAGCGTTACCTCCCCCGGACTAGATTACAATGAGCAGTTCTTC
15,NA,TRBJ2-1,NA,TRBV6-5,CASSLTSTSYNEQFF,TGTGCCAGCAGCTTGACTTCCACCTCATACAATGAGCAGTTCTTC
18,TRBD1,TRBJ2-7,NA,TRBV28,CASSLFDPGTGGVYEQYF,TGTGCCAGCAGTTTATTCGACCCCGGGACAGGGGGGGTCTACGAGCAGTACTTC
15,TRBD2,TRBJ2-7,few,TRBV7-2,CASSVRLAGVYEQYF,TGTGCCAGCAGCGTCCGACTAGCGGGAGTCTACGAGCAGTACTTC
13,NA,TRBJ2-1,NA,TRBV7-9,CASSFNTYNEQFF,TGTGCCAGCAGCTTTAACACATACAATGAGCAGTTCTTC
11,NA,TRBJ2-7,few,TRBV7-9,CSSTKGYEQYF,TGTTCCAGCACCAAGGGGTACGAGCAGTACTTC
12,NA,TRBJ1-1,NA,TRBV7-9,CASSLDRNEAFF,TGTGCCAGCAGCCTCGACAGGAATGAAGCTTTCTTT
14,NA,TRBJ2-1,NA,TRBV7-9,CASSLVFYGNEQFF,TGTGCCAGCAGCTTAGTTTTTTACGGGAATGAGCAGTTCTTC
15,NA,TRBJ1-1,NA,TRBV13,CASSFGPEANTEAFF,TGTGCCAGCAGCTTCGGTCCAGAGGCTAACACTGAAGCTTTCTTT